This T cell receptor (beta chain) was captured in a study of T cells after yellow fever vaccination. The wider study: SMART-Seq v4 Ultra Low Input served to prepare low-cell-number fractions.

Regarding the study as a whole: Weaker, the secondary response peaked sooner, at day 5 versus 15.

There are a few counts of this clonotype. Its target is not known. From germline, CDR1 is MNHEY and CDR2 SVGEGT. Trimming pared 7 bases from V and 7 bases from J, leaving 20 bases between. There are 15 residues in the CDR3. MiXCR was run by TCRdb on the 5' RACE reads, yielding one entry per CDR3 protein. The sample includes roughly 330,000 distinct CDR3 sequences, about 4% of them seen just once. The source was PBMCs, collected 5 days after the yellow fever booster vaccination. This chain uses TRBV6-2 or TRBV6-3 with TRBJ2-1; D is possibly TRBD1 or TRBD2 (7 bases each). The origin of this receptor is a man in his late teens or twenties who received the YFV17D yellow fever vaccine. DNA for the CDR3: TGTGCCAGCATCACAGGGGCTAGCGGAAAGAATGAGCAGTTCTTC. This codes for CASITGASGKNEQFF.